What follows are 21 T cell receptor beta chains derived from one specimen sequenced in a study of blood T cell repertoires in COVID-19. TCRdb's table, derived via immunoSEQ multiplex PCR, lists solely in-frame clones and lacks some. Here the sample spans 200,000 to 250,000 clones, roughly 89% being singletons. Specimen: PBMCs or T cells enriched from blood (not recorded which). All receptors derive from a middle-aged woman with acute COVID-19.

The rearrangement links TRBV5-1 to TRBJ1-5, with TRBD1 matching 9 bases. CDR3 length: 15 amino acids. CDR1 is SGHRS, CDR2 YFSETQ, per germline. Trimming at V came to 4 bases and at J to 6 bases, leaving 8 bases not matched to a gene. CDR3 sequence (DNA): TGCGCCAGCAGCGTGGGGACAGGGAGGGGTCAGCCCCAGCATTTT. Its protein product is CASSVGTGRGQPQHF.

The chain has TRBV12-3 or TRBV12-4 and TRBJ2-7; D ambiguous. The CDR3 extends over 12 amino acids. V lost 3 bases, J lost 4 bases, and 7 bases lay in between. CDR3 amino acids: CASSLSGYEQYF. For the CDR3, the DNA is TGTGCCAGCAGTTTGTCCGGGTACGAGCAGTACTTC.

This clone was seen a single time. This chain links TRBV5-1 with TRBJ2-3, with TRBD2 as a possible D gene (6 bases). The CDR3 consists of 18 residues. Germline values: CDR1 SGHRS, CDR2 YFSETQ. V was clipped by 4 bases and J by 3 bases, with 24 bases between them. The CDR3 nucleotides read TGCGCCAGCAGCCCGGGCAAATCCTTGGGAGGTGGGACAGATACGCAGTATTTT. Amino acid sequence: CASSPGKSLGGGTDTQYF.

The CDR3 is CASSLGNEQFF. CDR3 nucleotides: TGTGCCAGCAGCCTCGGCAATGAGCAGTTCTTC. The V call is TRBV3-1 (or the pseudogene TRBV3-2), the J call TRBJ2-1; D is uncertain. CDR3 length equals 11 residues. V dropped 4 bases and J dropped 6 bases, with 4 bases sitting between them. CDR1 and CDR2 (germline): LGHDT, YNNKEL (reference sequence).

CDR3 sequence reads: CASSSFGQGGNEQFF. For the CDR3, the DNA is TGTGCCAGCAGCTCGTTCGGACAGGGAGGCAATGAGCAGTTCTTC. The chain recombines TRBV13 with TRBJ2-1, with TRBD1 matching 8 bases. Germline CDR1 PRHDT, CDR2 FYEKMQ (reference sequence). The CDR3 has 15 amino acids. V gave up 4 bases and J gave up 6 bases; unmatched junction bases: 8.

The chain links TRBV7-8 to TRBJ2-5, with D possibly being TRBD2 (5 bases). There are 15 residues in the CDR3. V gave up 5 bases and J gave up 3 bases, with 16 bases separating them. Germline values: CDR1 SGHVS, CDR2 FQNEAQ. This chain's CDR3 is CASSPLTGSEETQYF. The CDR3 nucleotides read TGTGCCAGCAGCCCCCTTACGGGGTCGGAAGAGACCCAGTACTTC.

The chain employs TRBV19 and TRBJ1-5; D remains ambiguous. Per the germline V gene, CDR1 is LNHDA and CDR2 is SQIVND (reference sequence). With 4 bases removed from V and 0 bases from J, the gap between germline ends came to 10 bases. This CDR3 spans 15 amino acids. CDR3 loop: CASSSPGDSNQPQHF. The CDR3 region has the DNA TGTGCCAGTAGTAGCCCCGGGGATAGCAATCAGCCCCAGCATTTT.

The chain links TRBV27 to TRBJ2-1; D remains unclear. V was shortened by 3 bases and J by 9 bases, with 9 bases between the two germline ends. The CDR3 has 12 residues. Germline V gene sequence: CDR1 MNHEY, CDR2 SMNVEV (reference sequence). CDR3 region: CASSFGRLEQFF. CDR3 sequence (DNA): TGTGCCAGCAGTTTTGGTCGACTTGAGCAGTTCTTC.

In its sample, this clone was seen once. The rearrangement links TRBV6-5 to TRBJ2-7, with 10 bases identical to TRBD1. Germline CDR1 reads MNHEY; CDR2 reads SVGAGI. The CDR3 has 14 residues. Trimming took 5 bases from V and 2 from J; bases not matched to a gene: 3. CDR3 in DNA: TGTGCCAGCAGTAGGGACAGGGGTGCCTACGAGCAGTACGTC. It is translated as CASSRDRGAYEQYV.

This rearrangement joins TRBV20-1 to TRBJ1-3, with unresolved D. The germline gives CDR1 DFQATT, CDR2 SNEGSKA (reference sequence). CDR3 length: 13 amino acids. V dropped 3 bases and J dropped 4 bases, with 10 bases sitting between them. Here the CDR3 DNA reads TGCAGTGCTAGTCCCGCGCACGGAAACACCATATATTTT. Protein: CSASPAHGNTIYF.

This chain links TRBV15 with TRBJ2-7; possibly TRBD1 for D (6 bases). This CDR3 has 16 residues. CDR1 and CDR2 (germline): LNHNV, YYDKDF (reference sequence). Trimming left V 3 bases short and J 5 bases short, with 20 bases between. As DNA, the CDR3 is TGTGCCACCAGCAGGGGCCCGGGACAAGGTTGGGACGAGCAGTACTTC. Translated: CATSRGPGQGWDEQYF. The full variable domain, in which reference TRBV15 and TRBJ2-7 provide the parts outside the CDR3, is DAMVIQNPRYQVTQFGKPVTLSCSQTLNHNVMYWYQQKSSQAPKLLFHYYDKDFNNEADTPDNFQSRRPNTSFCFLDIRSPGLGDTAMYLCATSRGPGQGWDEQYFGPGTRLTVT.

The CDR3 spells CASSGTGNSNTGELFF. DNA of the CDR3: TGTGCCAGCAGTGGGACAGGGAACTCGAACACCGGGGAGCTGTTTTTT. The chain has TRBV6-4 and TRBJ2-2, with 8 nucleotides matching TRBD1. Germline values: CDR1 MRHNA, CDR2 SNTAGT. The CDR3 is 16 residues long. Unmatched junction bases numbered 4, after V lost 4 bases and J lost 0 bases.

This clone was detected only a few times. The V gene is TRBV19, the J gene TRBJ1-2; D not resolved. CDR3 size: 17 residues. The V end lost 6 bases, the J end lost 3 bases, and 23 bases lay between the germline ends. Germline CDR1 reads LNHDA; CDR2 reads SQIVND (reference sequence). In DNA, the CDR3 is TGTGCCAGTAGCAGGCCCCGGACTGGCGCCAGTGACTATGGCTACACCTTC. Protein sequence: CASSRPRTGASDYGYTF. Full variable domain (missing parts from reference TRBV19 and TRBJ1-2): DGGITQSPKYLFRKEGQNVTLSCEQNLNHDAMYWYRQDPGQGLRLIYYSQIVNDFQKGDIAEGYSVSREKKESFPLTVTSAQKNPTAFYLCASSRPRTGASDYGYTFGSGTRLTVV.

A single count supports this clone. The genes are TRBV11-2 and TRBJ1-4; 8 bases align to TRBD1. The CDR3 consists of 17 residues. Trimming took 6 bases from V and 4 from J; bases not matched to a gene: 13. Per the germline V gene, CDR1 is SGHAT and CDR2 is FQNNGV. The CDR3 sequence is CASSNDRGAVNNEKLFF. The CDR3, as DNA: TGTGCCAGCAGTAACGACAGGGGCGCCGTAAATAATGAAAAACTGTTTTTT.

In this sample, this clone turned up a few times. The V and J genes are TRBV2 and TRBJ1-5; TRBD1 is a possible D gene (5 bases). There are 13 residues in the CDR3. Germline V gene lookup returns CDR1 SNHLY and CDR2 FYNNEI. V was shortened by 3 bases and J by 7 bases, with 10 bases between the two germline ends. CDR3 bases: TGTGCCAGCAGTGAGGGGCTTAAGCAGCCCCAGCATTTT. Translating it yields CASSEGLKQPQHF. Filled out from reference TRBV2 and TRBJ1-5, the complete variable domain reads EPEVTQTPSHQVTQMGQEVILRCVPISNHLYFYWYRQILGQKVEFLVSFYNNEISEKSEIFDDQFSVERPDGSNFTLKIRSTKLEDSAMYFCASSEGLKQPQHFGDGTRLSIL.

This clone was counted only a few times. The chain links TRBV7-8 to TRBJ1-2; the D gene is possibly TRBD1 (5 bases). The CDR3 is made up of 14 amino acids. Germline-derived CDR1 and CDR2 are SGHVS and FQNEAQ. V was clipped by 5 bases and J by 6 bases, with 16 bases between them. The CDR3 sequence is CASSPRGAGDGYTF. Here the CDR3 DNA reads TGTGCCAGCAGCCCTCGGGGCGCGGGGGATGGCTACACCTTC. Looking up the rest from reference TRBV7-8 and TRBJ1-2 gives the full variable domain: GAGVSQSPRYKVAKRGQDVALRCDPISGHVSLFWYQQALGQGPEFLTYFQNEAQLDKSGLPSDRFFAERPEGSVSTLKIQRTQQEDSAVYLCASSPRGAGDGYTFGSGTRLTVV.

The rearrangement joins TRBV18 to TRBJ1-2; D perhaps matches TRBD1 (5 bases). The CDR3 totals 16 residues. The ends were cut back, 0 bases at V and 2 bases at J, with 13 bases in the middle. CDR1 is KGHSH, CDR2 LQKENI, per germline. In DNA form, the CDR3 reads TGTGCCAGCTCACCACCGGGGGACTTTGGCAACTATGGCTACACCTTC. This translates into CASSPPGDFGNYGYTF.

This rearrangement joins TRBV14 to TRBJ2-6; 8 bases align to TRBD1. V was clipped by 0 bases and J by 1 base; unmatched bases: 8. The CDR3 totals 19 residues. From germline, CDR1 is SGHDN and CDR2 FVKESK. This CDR3 reads CASSQDLGQGDSGANVLTF. CDR3 coding DNA: TGTGCCAGCAGCCAAGATTTAGGACAGGGAGATTCTGGGGCCAACGTCCTGACTTTC. The complete variable domain, with remaining parts taken from reference TRBV14 and TRBJ2-6, reads EAGVTQFPSHSVIEKGQTVTLRCDPISGHDNLYWYRRVMGKEIKFLLHFVKESKQDESGMPNNRFLAERTGGTYSTLKVQPAELEDSGVYFCASSQDLGQGDSGANVLTFGAGSRLTVL.

The chain has TRBV7-2 and TRBJ2-2, with 11 bases that match TRBD2. This CDR3 spans 18 amino acids. The J segment lost 1 base and the V segment lost 3 bases, leaving 7 bases of the junction unmatched. Germline V lookup: CDR1 SGHTA, CDR2 FQGNSA. The CDR3 DNA reads TGTGCCAGCAGCTTTAGCGGGGGGGCTTATCTGAACACCGGGGAGCTGTTTTTT. This codes for CASSFSGGAYLNTGELFF.

The V call is TRBV19, the J call TRBJ2-2; the D gene is possibly TRBD1 (6 bases). Looked up from germline, CDR1 is LNHDA and CDR2 is SQIVND (reference sequence). This CDR3 spans 15 amino acids. Trimming cost V 5 bases and J 4 bases, with 14 bases left between them. For the CDR3, the DNA is TGTGCCAGTAGTTACGATGGCAGGGGCACCGGGGAGCTGTTTTTT. As protein: CASSYDGRGTGELFF.

V and J are TRBV13 and TRBJ2-7; TRBD1 matches at 11 bases. From germline, CDR1 is PRHDT and CDR2 FYEKMQ (reference sequence). The CDR3 is 15 residues long. Trimming cost V 3 bases and J 5 bases; bases outside gene matches: 6. The CDR3: CASSFRDRGVDEQYF. In nucleotides, the CDR3 is TGTGCCAGCAGCTTCCGGGACAGGGGGGTTGACGAGCAGTACTTC.